The clone carrying this T cell receptor beta chain was counted a few times. Original methodology: Amplification of reference gene primers was used by the study to estimate nucleated cell counts. This table comes from immunoSEQ multiplex PCR, and its TCRdb copy is limited to in-frame clones, with some not included. D and trimming were read from the DNA, whereas the V and J calls and clone size are those reported in that table. The repertoire includes some 240,000 clones, around 87% of them detected once, and roughly 2% sits in the top ten. This CDR3 contains 15 residues. V gave up 5 bases and J gave up 4 bases; unmatched junction bases: 6. Germline CDR1 MNHNY, CDR2 SVGAGI (reference sequence). These data originate in a study of blood T cell repertoires in COVID-19.

The receptor's source is a woman aged 55-69 years with COVID-19, enrolled during active disease. Sequencing was done on a sample of peripheral blood. This chain connects TRBV6-6 to TRBJ1-3; 9 bases fit TRBD1. CDR3 nucleotides: TGTGCCAGCAGTCGGGACAGGGCCCCCGGAAACACCATATATTTT. This codes for CASSRDRAPGNTIYF.